Listed below are T cell receptor beta chains from one sample, sequenced in a study of blood T cell repertoires in COVID-19. This table comes from immunoSEQ multiplex PCR, and its TCRdb copy is limited to in-frame clones, with some not included. The data hold 400,000 or so clones, with 75% to 90% observed a single time. Sequenced: peripheral blood. The receptors derive from a woman between 35 and 50 years old with COVID-19, enrolled during active disease. Both conserved end residues are part of each CDR3. Fields, in order: CDR3 protein, CDR3 DNA, J gene, clone size, D gene, V gene. A D gene is named only where the DNA matches it firmly. The size of a clone is reported for some rows only, either as once, few or many, or as a class for expanded clones.

cdr3_aa: CASRNIQGSLSAIYF
cdr3_nt: TGTGCCAGCAGAAACATACAGGGGTCCCTTTCAGCCATATATTTT
j_call: TRBJ1-3
clone_size: NA
d_call: TRBD1
v_call: TRBV28

cdr3_aa: CASSERGISSPLHF
cdr3_nt: TGTGCCAGCAGTGAACGGGGAATTAGTTCACCCCTCCACTTT
j_call: TRBJ1-6
clone_size: NA
d_call: NA
v_call: TRBV2

cdr3_aa: CASSQSGAEISYEQYF
cdr3_nt: TGTGCCAGCAGCCAATCAGGAGCAGAGATATCCTACGAGCAGTACTTC
j_call: TRBJ2-7
clone_size: once
d_call: NA
v_call: TRBV16

cdr3_aa: CASSVTLQGEAFF
cdr3_nt: TGTGCCAGCAGTGTCACCTTACAGGGAGAAGCTTTCTTT
j_call: TRBJ1-1
clone_size: NA
d_call: NA
v_call: TRBV6-4

cdr3_aa: CARSPQVDRVNSPLHF
cdr3_nt: TGTGCCAGAAGCCCCCAGGTAGACAGGGTTAATTCACCCCTCCACTTT
j_call: TRBJ1-6
clone_size: NA
d_call: NA
v_call: TRBV7-5

cdr3_aa: CASRGGGPDTQYF
cdr3_nt: TGCGCCAGCAGGGGCGGAGGCCCAGATACGCAGTATTTT
j_call: TRBJ2-3
clone_size: NA
d_call: NA
v_call: TRBV23-1

cdr3_aa: CASSPGLAGTEQYF
cdr3_nt: TGTGCCAGCAGCCCGGGACTAGCGGGGACCGAGCAGTACTTC
j_call: TRBJ2-7
clone_size: NA
d_call: TRBD2
v_call: TRBV9

cdr3_aa: CASSHLRDAFF
cdr3_nt: TGTGCCAGCAGCCACCTCAGGGATGCTTTCTTT
j_call: TRBJ1-1
clone_size: NA
d_call: NA
v_call: TRBV3-1/TRBV3-2

cdr3_aa: CASSPLSPGHSSYNEQFF
cdr3_nt: TGTGCCAGCAGCCCCTTAAGTCCAGGGCATAGCTCCTACAATGAGCAGTTCTTC
j_call: TRBJ2-1
clone_size: NA
d_call: NA
v_call: TRBV7-2

cdr3_aa: CAWSADSKEYF
cdr3_nt: TGTGCCTGGAGTGCGGACAGTAAAGAGTACTTC
j_call: TRBJ2-7
clone_size: NA
d_call: NA
v_call: TRBV30

cdr3_aa: CASSISLTQRGYTF
cdr3_nt: TGTGCCAGTAGTATAAGCCTAACCCAGCGGGGCTACACCTTC
j_call: TRBJ1-2
clone_size: many
d_call: NA
v_call: TRBV19

cdr3_aa: CASSQDLGQRPSYTF
cdr3_nt: TGCGCCAGCAGCCAAGATCTCGGACAGAGACCAAGCTACACCTTC
j_call: TRBJ1-2
clone_size: NA
d_call: NA
v_call: TRBV4-3

cdr3_aa: CASSLSITGQGKTGELFF
cdr3_nt: TGTGCCAGCAGCTTGTCAATTACGGGACAGGGAAAAACCGGGGAGCTGTTTTTT
j_call: TRBJ2-2
clone_size: NA
d_call: TRBD1
v_call: TRBV5-6

cdr3_aa: CASSPPPSGGTDTQYF
cdr3_nt: TGTGCCAGCAGCCCCCCACCGTCAGGGGGCACAGATACGCAGTATTTT
j_call: TRBJ2-3
clone_size: NA
d_call: NA
v_call: TRBV7-3

cdr3_aa: CASSILTGEHPQHF
cdr3_nt: TGTGCCAGTAGTATTCTAACCGGGGAACATCCCCAGCATTTT
j_call: TRBJ1-5
clone_size: NA
d_call: NA
v_call: TRBV19

cdr3_aa: CASSLAKGLPYNEQFF
cdr3_nt: TGTGCCAGCAGCTTAGCAAAAGGACTTCCTTACAATGAGCAGTTCTTC
j_call: TRBJ2-1
clone_size: few
d_call: NA
v_call: TRBV7-9

cdr3_aa: CASRPTGEPNGYTF
cdr3_nt: TGTGCCAGCAGGCCGACAGGGGAGCCGAATGGCTACACCTTC
j_call: TRBJ1-2
clone_size: NA
d_call: TRBD1
v_call: TRBV28

cdr3_aa: CASSRALGGQAYEQYF
cdr3_nt: TGCGCCAGCAGCCGCGCCCTAGGGGGACAGGCCTACGAGCAGTACTTC
j_call: TRBJ2-7
clone_size: NA
d_call: TRBD1
v_call: TRBV4-3

cdr3_aa: CASSQDAGIYEQYF
cdr3_nt: TGTGCCAGCAGCCAAGATGCAGGTATTTACGAGCAGTACTTC
j_call: TRBJ2-7
clone_size: NA
d_call: NA
v_call: TRBV3-1/TRBV3-2

cdr3_aa: CASSWGQGAGETQYF
cdr3_nt: TGTGCCAGCAGCTGGGGACAGGGGGCAGGAGAGACCCAGTACTTC
j_call: TRBJ2-5
clone_size: NA
d_call: TRBD1
v_call: TRBV5-6

cdr3_aa: CASSPTGYGYTF
cdr3_nt: TGTGCCAGCAGCCCTACAGGGTATGGCTACACCTTC
j_call: TRBJ1-2
clone_size: NA
d_call: NA
v_call: TRBV6-2/TRBV6-3

cdr3_aa: CASRTTSGGANTQYF
cdr3_nt: TGTGCCAGCAGAACGACTAGCGGGGGGGCCAATACGCAGTATTTT
j_call: TRBJ2-3
clone_size: NA
d_call: TRBD2
v_call: TRBV5-6

cdr3_aa: CASGLRAGVDQPQHF
cdr3_nt: TGTGCTAGTGGTTTGCGGGCAGGGGTCGATCAGCCCCAGCATTTT
j_call: TRBJ1-5
clone_size: NA
d_call: NA
v_call: TRBV12-5

cdr3_aa: CASSLRQFNQPQHF
cdr3_nt: TGTGCCAGCAGTTTACGACAGTTCAATCAGCCCCAGCATTTT
j_call: TRBJ1-5
clone_size: NA
d_call: NA
v_call: TRBV27

cdr3_aa: CSVEVGHEQYF
cdr3_nt: TGCAGCGTTGAAGTGGGCCACGAGCAGTACTTC
j_call: TRBJ2-7
clone_size: NA
d_call: NA
v_call: TRBV29-1

cdr3_aa: CASSLEASLNTEAFF
cdr3_nt: TGTGCCAGCAGCTTGGAAGCGTCCCTAAACACTGAAGCTTTCTTT
j_call: TRBJ1-1
clone_size: NA
d_call: NA
v_call: TRBV5-6

cdr3_aa: CASSFSDGITDTQYF
cdr3_nt: TGTGCCAGCAGTTTTAGCGACGGGATCACAGATACGCAGTATTTT
j_call: TRBJ2-3
clone_size: NA
d_call: NA
v_call: TRBV28

cdr3_aa: CASSQNDRGWDGYTF
cdr3_nt: TGTGCCAGCAGCCAGAATGACAGGGGGTGGGATGGCTACACCTTC
j_call: TRBJ1-2
clone_size: few
d_call: TRBD1
v_call: TRBV7-9

cdr3_aa: CASRLSPGQTYEQYF
cdr3_nt: TGTGCCAGCAGGCTCAGTCCGGGACAGACCTACGAGCAGTACTTC
j_call: TRBJ2-7
clone_size: once
d_call: TRBD1
v_call: TRBV6-6

cdr3_aa: CATSRGQNTGELFF
cdr3_nt: TGTGCCACCAGCAGAGGACAGAACACCGGGGAGCTGTTTTTT
j_call: TRBJ2-2
clone_size: NA
d_call: NA
v_call: TRBV15

cdr3_aa: CASSFRGLTEAFF
cdr3_nt: TGTGCCAGCAGTTTTCGGGGACTCACTGAAGCTTTCTTT
j_call: TRBJ1-1
clone_size: once
d_call: NA
v_call: TRBV28